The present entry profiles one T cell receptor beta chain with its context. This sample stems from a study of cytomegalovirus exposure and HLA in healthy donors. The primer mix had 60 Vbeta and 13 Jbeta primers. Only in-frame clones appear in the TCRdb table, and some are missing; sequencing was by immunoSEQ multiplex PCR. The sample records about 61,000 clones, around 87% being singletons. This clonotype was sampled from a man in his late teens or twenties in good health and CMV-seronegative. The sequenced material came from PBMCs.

CDR3 nucleotide sequence: TGCGCCAGCAGCCGTAACTCCGGACTTACCCTCTACGAGCAGTACTTC. It translates to CASSRNSGLTLYEQYF. The chain recombines TRBV4-1 with TRBJ2-7, with D possibly matching TRBD2 (5 bases). The CDR3 is made up of 16 amino acids. Germline-derived CDR1 and CDR2 are MGHRA and YSYEKL. The V end lost 4 bases, the J end lost 3 bases, and 19 bases lay between the germline ends.